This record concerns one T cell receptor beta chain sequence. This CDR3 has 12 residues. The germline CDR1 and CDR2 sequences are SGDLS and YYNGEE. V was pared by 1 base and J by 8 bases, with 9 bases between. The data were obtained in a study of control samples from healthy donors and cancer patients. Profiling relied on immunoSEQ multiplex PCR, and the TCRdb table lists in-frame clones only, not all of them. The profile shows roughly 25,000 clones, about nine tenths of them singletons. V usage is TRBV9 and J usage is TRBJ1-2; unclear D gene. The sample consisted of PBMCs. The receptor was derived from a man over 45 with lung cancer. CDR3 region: CASSVWRNGYTF. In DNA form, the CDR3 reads TGTGCCAGCAGCGTATGGAGGAACGGCTACACCTTC.